The rows below give T cell receptor beta chains drawn from one sample of a study of blood T cell repertoires in COVID-19. Clones were read by immunoSEQ multiplex PCR, and TCRdb kept only the in-frame ones, dropping some. The profile covers roughly 220,000 clones, with over 75% appearing a single time and 4.5% to 7.5% taken by the ten largest. The sequenced sample was peripheral blood. Receptors were obtained from a man aged 80 or over with acute or convalescent COVID-19. Both conserved end residues are part of each CDR3. Fields, in order: V gene, J gene, D gene, clone size, CDR3 protein, CDR3 DNA. A D gene is named only where the DNA matches it firmly. Expanded clones are given a class, and other clones once, few, many or no size at all.

>TRBV12-5|TRBJ2-7|TRBD2|-
CASGPQPTSGRDEQYF
TGTGCTAGTGGTCCCCAACCTACTAGCGGGAGGGACGAGCAGTACTTC
>TRBV28|TRBJ1-2|-|-
CASSSTDGYTF
TGTGCCAGCAGTTCCACGGATGGCTACACCTTC
>TRBV25-1|TRBJ1-1|-|-
CASSESGMNTEAFF
TGTGCCAGCAGTGAATCAGGGATGAACACTGAAGCTTTCTTT
>TRBV30|TRBJ2-2|-|-
CAWTRGLVTGELFF
TGTGCCTGGACTCGGGGGTTGGTCACCGGGGAGCTGTTTTTT
>TRBV19|TRBJ2-4|TRBD1|-
CASSSGRTGGLAKNIQYF
TGTGCCAGTAGTTCCGGACGGACAGGGGGCCTCGCCAAAAACATTCAGTACTTC
>TRBV5-5|TRBJ2-1|TRBD2|-
CASSFVLAGFYNEQFF
TGTGCCAGCAGCTTTGTTCTAGCGGGATTCTACAATGAGCAGTTCTTC
>TRBV6-1|TRBJ1-3|-|-
CASSETAKAGNTIYF
TGTGCCAGCAGTGAGACAGCAAAAGCTGGAAACACCATATATTTT
>TRBV7-9|TRBJ2-1|TRBD2|-
CASSLVGLVNEQFF
TGTGCCAGCAGCTTAGTGGGACTAGTAAATGAGCAGTTCTTC
>TRBV19|TRBJ2-1|TRBD2|once
CASSIWLAADNEQFF
TGTGCCAGTAGTATTTGGCTAGCGGCCGACAATGAGCAGTTCTTC
>TRBV18|TRBJ1-1|-|-
CASSPEGGFTEAFF
TGTGCCAGCTCACCGGAAGGAGGGTTCACTGAAGCTTTCTTT
>TRBV5-1|TRBJ1-4|TRBD1|-
CASSIGQGGEKLFF
TGCGCCAGCAGCATTGGACAGGGGGGAGAAAAACTGTTTTTT
>TRBV9|TRBJ2-5|-|-
CASSPTQALRSQETQYF
TGTGCCAGCAGCCCAACACAGGCCTTGCGGAGCCAAGAGACCCAGTACTTC
>TRBV4-3|TRBJ2-1|TRBD2|-
CASSQAGTSGSAEQFF
TGCGCCAGCAGCCAGGCCGGGACTAGCGGTTCGGCGGAGCAGTTCTTC
>TRBV28|TRBJ1-4|-|-
CASSFKQGWLFF
TGTGCCAGCAGTTTCAAACAGGGATGGCTGTTTTTT
>TRBV29-1|TRBJ1-2|-|-
CSVDGGPYGYTF
TGCAGCGTTGACGGCGGCCCTTATGGCTACACCTTC
>TRBV2|TRBJ2-5|-|-
CASNLSGETQYF
TGTGCCAGCAACCTGTCGGGGGAGACCCAGTACTTC
>TRBV2|TRBJ2-7|TRBD1|-
CASSGQGARYEQYF
TGTGCCAGCAGTGGGCAGGGGGCGAGGTACGAGCAGTACTTC
>TRBV10-2|TRBJ1-6|TRBD1|-
CASSGTGANSPLHF
TGCGCCAGCAGTGGGACAGGGGCGAATTCACCCCTCCACTTT
>TRBV27|TRBJ1-5|-|-
CASSPPASHNQPQHF
TGTGCCAGCAGTCCCCCCGCGTCCCACAATCAGCCCCAGCATTTT
>TRBV27|TRBJ2-4|-|few
CASSSGPTGRMDIQYF
TGTGCCAGCAGTTCGGGACCCACAGGGCGCATGGACATTCAGTACTTC
>TRBV4-1|TRBJ2-1|TRBD2|-
CASSPRAGATYNEQFF
TGCGCCAGCAGCCCACGAGCGGGAGCAACCTACAATGAGCAGTTCTTC
>TRBV27|TRBJ1-5|-|once
CASSRTPSNQPQHF
TGTGCCAGCAGTAGGACTCCGAGCAATCAGCCCCAGCATTTT